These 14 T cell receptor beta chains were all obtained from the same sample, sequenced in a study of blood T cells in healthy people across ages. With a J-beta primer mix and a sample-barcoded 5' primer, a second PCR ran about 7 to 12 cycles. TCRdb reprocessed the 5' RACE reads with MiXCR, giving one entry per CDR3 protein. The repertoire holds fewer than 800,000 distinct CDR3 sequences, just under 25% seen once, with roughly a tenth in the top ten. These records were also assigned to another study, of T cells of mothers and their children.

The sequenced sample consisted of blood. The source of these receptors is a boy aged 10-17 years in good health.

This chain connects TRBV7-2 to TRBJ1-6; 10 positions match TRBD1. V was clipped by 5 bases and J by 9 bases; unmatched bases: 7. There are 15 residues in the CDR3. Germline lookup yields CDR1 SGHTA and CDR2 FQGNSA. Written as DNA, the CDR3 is TGTGCCAGCAGCCAATTGGACAGGGGGAGTTCACCCCTCCACTTT. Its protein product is CASSQLDRGSSPLHF.

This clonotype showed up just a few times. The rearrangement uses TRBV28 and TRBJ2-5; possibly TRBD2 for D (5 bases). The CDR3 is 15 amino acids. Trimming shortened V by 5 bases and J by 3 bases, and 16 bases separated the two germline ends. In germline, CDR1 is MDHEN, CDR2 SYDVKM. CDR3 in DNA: TGTGCCAGCAGTCCCCTCAACATCGGGAAAGAGACCCAGTACTTC. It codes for CASSPLNIGKETQYF.

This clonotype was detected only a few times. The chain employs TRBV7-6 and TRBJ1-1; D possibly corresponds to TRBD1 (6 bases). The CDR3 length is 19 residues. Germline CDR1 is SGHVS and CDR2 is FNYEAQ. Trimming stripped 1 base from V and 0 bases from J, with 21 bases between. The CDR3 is CASSLDPPDSGGMNTEAFF. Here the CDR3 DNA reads TGTGCCAGCAGCTTAGACCCACCGGACTCGGGGGGCATGAACACTGAAGCTTTCTTT.

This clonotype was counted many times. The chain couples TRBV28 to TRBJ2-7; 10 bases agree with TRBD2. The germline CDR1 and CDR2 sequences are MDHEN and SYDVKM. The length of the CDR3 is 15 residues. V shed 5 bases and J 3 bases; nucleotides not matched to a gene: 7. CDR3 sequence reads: CASSPDSSGSYEQYF. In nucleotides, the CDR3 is TGTGCCAGCAGTCCAGACTCTAGCGGGAGCTACGAGCAGTACTTC.

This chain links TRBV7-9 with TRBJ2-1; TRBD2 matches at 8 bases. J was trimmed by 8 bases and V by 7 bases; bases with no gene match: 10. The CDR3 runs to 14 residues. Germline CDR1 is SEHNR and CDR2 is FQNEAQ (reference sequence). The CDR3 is CASTKGLEVHEQFF. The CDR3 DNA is TGTGCCAGCACAAAGGGACTAGAAGTCCATGAGCAGTTCTTC.

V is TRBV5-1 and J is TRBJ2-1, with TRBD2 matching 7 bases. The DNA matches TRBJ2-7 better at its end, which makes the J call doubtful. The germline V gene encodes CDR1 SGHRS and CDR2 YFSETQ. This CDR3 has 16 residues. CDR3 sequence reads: CASSSSPGRADYEQYF. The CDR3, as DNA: TGCGCCAGCAGCTCCAGCCCGGGGAGGGCTGACTACGAGCAGTACTTC.

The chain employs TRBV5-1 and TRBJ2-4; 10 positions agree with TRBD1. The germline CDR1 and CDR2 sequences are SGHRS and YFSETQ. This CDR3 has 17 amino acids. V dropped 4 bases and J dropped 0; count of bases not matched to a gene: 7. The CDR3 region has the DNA TGCGCCAGCAGCGTCGACAGGGGGCTATTAGCCAAAAACATTCAGTACTTC. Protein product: CASSVDRGLLAKNIQYF.

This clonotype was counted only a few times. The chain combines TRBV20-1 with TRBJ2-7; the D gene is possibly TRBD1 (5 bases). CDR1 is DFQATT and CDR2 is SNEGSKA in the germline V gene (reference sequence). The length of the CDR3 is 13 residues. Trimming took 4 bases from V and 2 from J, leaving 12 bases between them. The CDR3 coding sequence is TGCAGTGCTAAGACAGAGTGGCCCTACGAGCAGTACTTC. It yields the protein CSAKTEWPYEQYF.

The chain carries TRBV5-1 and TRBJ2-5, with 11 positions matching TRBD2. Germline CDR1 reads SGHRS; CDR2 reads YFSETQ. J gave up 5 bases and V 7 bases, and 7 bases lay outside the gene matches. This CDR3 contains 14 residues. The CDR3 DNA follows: TGCGCCAGCCACGGGACTAGCGGAAGGGAGACCCAGTACTTC. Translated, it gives CASHGTSGRETQYF. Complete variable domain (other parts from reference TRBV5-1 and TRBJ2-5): KAGVTQTPRYLIKTRGQQVTLSCSPISGHRSVSWYQQTPGQGLQFLFEYFSETQRNKGNFPGRFSGRQFSNSRSEMNVSTLELGDSALYLCASHGTSGRETQYFGPGTRLLVL.

CDR3 coding DNA: TGTGCCAGCAGTCCCCGACAGGGGGGAGCCGAGCAGTACTTC. It translates to CASSPRQGGAEQYF. This chain joins TRBV28 and TRBJ2-7, with 9 bases aligning to TRBD1. The CDR3 runs to 14 residues. V lost 5 bases and J lost 6; bases outside the gene matches: 8. Germline V gene data show CDR1 as MDHEN and CDR2 as SYDVKM. Variable domain in full (rest from reference TRBV28 and TRBJ2-7): DVKVTQSSRYLVKRTGEKVFLECVQDMDHENMFWYRQDPGLGLRLIYFSYDVKMKEKGDIPEGYSVSREKKERFSLILESASTNQTSMYLCASSPRQGGAEQYFGPGTRLTVT.

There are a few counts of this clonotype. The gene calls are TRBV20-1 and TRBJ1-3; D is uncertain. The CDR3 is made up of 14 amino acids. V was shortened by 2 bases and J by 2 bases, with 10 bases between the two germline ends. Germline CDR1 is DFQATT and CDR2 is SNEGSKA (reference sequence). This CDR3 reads CSARQGMAGNTIYF. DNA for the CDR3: TGCAGTGCTAGACAAGGGATGGCTGGAAACACCATATATTTT.

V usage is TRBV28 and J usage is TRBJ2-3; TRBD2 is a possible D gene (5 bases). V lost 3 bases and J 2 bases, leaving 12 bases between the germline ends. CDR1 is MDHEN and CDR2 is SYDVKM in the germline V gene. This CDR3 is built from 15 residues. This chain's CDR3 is CASSLGAVHTDTQYF. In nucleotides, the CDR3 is TGTGCCAGCAGTTTGGGAGCGGTTCACACAGATACGCAGTATTTT. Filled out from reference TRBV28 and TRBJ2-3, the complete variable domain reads DVKVTQSSRYLVKRTGEKVFLECVQDMDHENMFWYRQDPGLGLRLIYFSYDVKMKEKGDIPEGYSVSREKKERFSLILESASTNQTSMYLCASSLGAVHTDTQYFGPGTRLTVL.

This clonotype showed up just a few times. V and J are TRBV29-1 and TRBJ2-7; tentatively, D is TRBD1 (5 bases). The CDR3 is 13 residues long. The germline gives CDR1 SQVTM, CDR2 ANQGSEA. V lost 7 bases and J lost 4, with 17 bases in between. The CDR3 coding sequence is TGCAGCGGGTCCGAAGGGGTAGGGTACGAGCAGTACTTC. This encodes CSGSEGVGYEQYF.

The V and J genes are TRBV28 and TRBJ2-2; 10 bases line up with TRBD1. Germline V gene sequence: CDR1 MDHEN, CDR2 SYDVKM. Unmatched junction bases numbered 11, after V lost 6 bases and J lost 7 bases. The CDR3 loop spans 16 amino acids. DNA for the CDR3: TGTGCCAGCAGCTTACGGGACAGGGGAACAGACGGGGAGCTGTTTTTT. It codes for CASSLRDRGTDGELFF.